This TCR beta chain was recovered during a study of shared clonotypes between healthy human individuals. Overall study findings and caveats: Non-shared clonotypes showed lower generation probabilities than clonotypes common to all four donors.

Sequenced by immunoSEQ multiplex PCR; TCRdb stores in-frame clones only, minus some. The table shows 1,400,000 or so clones, with around 98.5% occurring only once. Concerning this clone itself: Its cognate antigen is unknown.

CDR1 KGHSH and CDR2 LQKENI come from the germline V gene. This CDR3 contains 14 residues. The V end lost 5 bases, the J end lost 0 bases, and 8 bases lay between the germline ends. This TCR was recovered from a man aged 25 to 40 in good health. The chain is built from TRBV18 and TRBJ2-1, with D perhaps matching TRBD1 (6 bases). Sequenced: naive CD4+ T cells sorted from blood. Noted subset: CD45RA+ positively selected. This CDR3 reads CASSTGSSYNEQFF. The CDR3 nucleotides are TGTGCCAGCTCAACAGGGAGCTCCTACAATGAGCAGTTCTTC.